This TCR beta chain was obtained from a study of identical twins. Study-level findings and limits: Weaker excess twin sharing was seen among beta out-of-frame sequences.

Notes on this clonotype: Its cognate antigen is unknown.

Unique molecular identifiers were present on cDNA, and template switching added a universal primer site. TCRdb processed the 5' RACE reads anew with MiXCR; each CDR3 protein has one entry. The sample includes about 530,000 distinct CDR3 sequences, more than 20% of them seen just once. Healthy Caucasians supplied all donations. These same records also appear under a second study, on yellow fever vaccine responses in identical twins.

The sample taken for sequencing was CD4+ T cells sorted from blood. This receptor was identified in a woman aged 18-35 years in good health.

CDR3: CASIVGSYEQYF. CDR3 nucleotide sequence: TGTGCCAGCATCGTAGGCTCCTACGAGCAGTACTTC. The chain is built from TRBV3-1 and TRBJ2-7; no definite D call. The CDR3 spans 12 residues. Trimming shortened V by 7 bases and J by 0 bases, and 7 bases separated the two germline ends. Germline V gene sequence: CDR1 LGHDT, CDR2 YNNKEL (reference sequence).